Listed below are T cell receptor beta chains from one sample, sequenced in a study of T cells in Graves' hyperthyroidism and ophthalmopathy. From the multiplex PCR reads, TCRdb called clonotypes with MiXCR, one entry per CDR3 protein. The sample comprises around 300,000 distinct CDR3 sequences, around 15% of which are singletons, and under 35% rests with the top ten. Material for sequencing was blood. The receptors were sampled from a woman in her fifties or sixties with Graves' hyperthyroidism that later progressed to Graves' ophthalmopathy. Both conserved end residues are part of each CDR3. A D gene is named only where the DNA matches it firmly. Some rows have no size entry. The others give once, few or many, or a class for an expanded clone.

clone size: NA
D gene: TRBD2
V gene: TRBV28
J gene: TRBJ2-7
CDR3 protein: CASCTTGLAGGLAEQYF
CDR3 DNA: TGTGCCAGCTGCACTACGGGACTAGCGGGGGGTTTGGCCGAGCAGTACTTC

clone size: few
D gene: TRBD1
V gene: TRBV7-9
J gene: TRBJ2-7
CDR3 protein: CASSSGQTTKYEQYF
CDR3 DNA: TGTGCCAGCAGCTCGGGACAGACCACGAAATACGAGCAGTACTTC

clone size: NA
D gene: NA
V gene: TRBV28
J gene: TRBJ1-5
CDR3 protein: CASSLTLTASSNQPQHF
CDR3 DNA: TGTGCCAGCAGCCTTACCCTGACAGCAAGTAGCAATCAGCCCCAGCATTTT

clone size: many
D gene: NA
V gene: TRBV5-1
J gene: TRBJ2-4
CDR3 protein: CASAWSDWGDIQYF
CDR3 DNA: TGCGCCAGCGCTTGGAGTGACTGGGGCGACATTCAGTACTTC

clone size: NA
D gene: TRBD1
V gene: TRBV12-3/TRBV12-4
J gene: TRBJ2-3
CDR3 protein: CASSFRQGADTQYF
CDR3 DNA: TGTGCCAGCAGTTTTCGACAGGGGGCGGATACGCAGTATTTT

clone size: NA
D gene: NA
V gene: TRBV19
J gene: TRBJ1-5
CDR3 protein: CASSISGGGSNQPQHF
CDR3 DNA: TGTGCCAGTAGTATTTCTGGGGGGGGGAGCAATCAGCCCCAGCATTTT

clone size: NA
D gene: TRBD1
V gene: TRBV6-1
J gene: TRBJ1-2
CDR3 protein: CASSFRGQGGYTF
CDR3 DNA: TGTGCCAGCAGTTTCAGGGGGCAAGGTGGCTACACCTTC

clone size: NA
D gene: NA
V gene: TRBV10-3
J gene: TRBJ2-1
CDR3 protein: CATRTEGLDEQFF
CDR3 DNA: TGTGCCACTAGGACTGAGGGCCTCGATGAGCAGTTCTTC

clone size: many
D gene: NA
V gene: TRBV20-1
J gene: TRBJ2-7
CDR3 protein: CSARDLRRADATKQYF
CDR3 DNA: TGCAGTGCTAGAGATTTGCGCCGAGCGGACGCTACGAAGCAGTACTTC

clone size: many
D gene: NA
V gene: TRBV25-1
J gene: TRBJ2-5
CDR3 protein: CASSELGAEQETQYF
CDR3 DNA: TGTGCCAGCAGTGAACTGGGAGCTGAACAAGAGACCCAGTACTTC

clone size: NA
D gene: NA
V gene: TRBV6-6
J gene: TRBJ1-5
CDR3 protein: CASSYGGGGQPQHF
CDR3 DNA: TGTGCCAGCAGTTACGGGGGGGGAGGTCAGCCCCAGCATTTT

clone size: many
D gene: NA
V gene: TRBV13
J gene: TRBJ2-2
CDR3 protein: CASSPGKTGPGGELFF
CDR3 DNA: TGTGCCAGCAGCCCTGGAAAGACAGGTCCGGGCGGGGAGCTGTTTTTT

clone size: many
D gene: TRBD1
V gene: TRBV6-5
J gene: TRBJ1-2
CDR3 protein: CASSYQGASGYTF
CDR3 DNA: TGTGCCAGCAGTTACCAGGGGGCGAGTGGCTACACCTTC

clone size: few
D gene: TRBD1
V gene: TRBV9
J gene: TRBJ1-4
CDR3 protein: CASSDPRDRGLLGEKLFF
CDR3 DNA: TGTGCCAGCAGCGACCCCCGGGACAGGGGGCTGCTGGGGGAAAAACTGTTTTTT

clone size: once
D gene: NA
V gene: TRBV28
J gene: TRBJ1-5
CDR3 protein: CASILSRGAQQPQHF
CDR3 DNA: TGTGCCAGCATCCTCTCGAGGGGGGCGCAGCAGCCCCAGCATTTT

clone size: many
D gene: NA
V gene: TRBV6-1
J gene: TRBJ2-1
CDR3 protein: CASMERPEGNEQFF
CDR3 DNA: TGTGCCAGCATGGAGCGGCCAGAGGGGAATGAGCAGTTCTTC

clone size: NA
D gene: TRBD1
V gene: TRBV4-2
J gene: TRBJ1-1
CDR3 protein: CASSPTGFTEAFF
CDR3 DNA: TGTGCCAGCAGCCCGACAGGGTTTACTGAAGCTTTCTTT

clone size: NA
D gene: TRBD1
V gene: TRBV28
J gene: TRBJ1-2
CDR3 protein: CASSNTGDRDGYTF
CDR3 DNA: TGTGCCAGCAGCAATACCGGGGACAGGGATGGCTACACCTTC

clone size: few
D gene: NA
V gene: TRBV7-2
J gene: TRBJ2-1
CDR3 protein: CASSLASGYYNEQFF
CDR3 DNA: TGTGCCAGCAGCTTAGCCAGCGGGTACTACAATGAGCAGTTCTTC

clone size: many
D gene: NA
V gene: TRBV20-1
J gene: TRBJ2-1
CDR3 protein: CSASKVSYSYNEQFF
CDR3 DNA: TGCAGTGCTAGTAAGGTATCCTACTCCTACAATGAGCAGTTCTTC